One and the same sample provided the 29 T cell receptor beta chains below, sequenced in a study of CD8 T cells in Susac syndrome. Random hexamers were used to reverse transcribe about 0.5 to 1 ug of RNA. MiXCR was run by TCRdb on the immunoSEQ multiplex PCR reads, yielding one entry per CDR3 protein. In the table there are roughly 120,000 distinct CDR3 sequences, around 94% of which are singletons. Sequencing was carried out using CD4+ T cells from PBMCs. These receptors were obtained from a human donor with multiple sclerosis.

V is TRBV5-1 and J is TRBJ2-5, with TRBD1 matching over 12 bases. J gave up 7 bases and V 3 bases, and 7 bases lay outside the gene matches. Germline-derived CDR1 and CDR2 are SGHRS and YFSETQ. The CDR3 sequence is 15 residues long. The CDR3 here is CASSSGTGGLVTQYF. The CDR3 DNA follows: TGCGCCAGCAGCTCAGGGACAGGGGGCCTAGTGACCCAGTACTTC.

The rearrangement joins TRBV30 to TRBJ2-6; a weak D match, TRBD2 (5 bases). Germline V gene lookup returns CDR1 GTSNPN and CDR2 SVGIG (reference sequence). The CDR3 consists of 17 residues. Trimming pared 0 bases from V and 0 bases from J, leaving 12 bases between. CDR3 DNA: TGTGCCTGGAGTGTAGAGAGGGATCGCTCTGGGGCCAACGTCCTGACTTTC. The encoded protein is CAWSVERDRSGANVLTF.

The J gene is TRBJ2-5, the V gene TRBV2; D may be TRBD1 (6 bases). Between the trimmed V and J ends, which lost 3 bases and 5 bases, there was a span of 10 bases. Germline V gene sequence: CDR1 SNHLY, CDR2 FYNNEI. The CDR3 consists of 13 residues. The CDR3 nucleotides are TGTGCCAGCAGTGAGATAACAGGGGAGACCCAGTACTTC. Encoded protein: CASSEITGETQYF.

The CDR3 region is CASSEATPGQGEPQHF. The CDR3 nucleotides read TGTGCCAGCAGTGAAGCGACCCCCGGACAGGGAGAGCCCCAGCATTTT. V usage is TRBV6-1 and J usage is TRBJ1-5, with 8 positions matching TRBD1. The CDR3 is 16 residues long. The germline CDR1 and CDR2 sequences are MNHNS and SASEGT. J lost 8 bases, V lost 0 bases, and 9 bases had no gene match.

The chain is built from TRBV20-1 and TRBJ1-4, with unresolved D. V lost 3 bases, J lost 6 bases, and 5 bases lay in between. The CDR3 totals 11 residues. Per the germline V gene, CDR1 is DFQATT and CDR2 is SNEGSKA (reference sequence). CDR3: CSARWDEKLFF. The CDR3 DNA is TGCAGTGCTAGGTGGGATGAAAAACTGTTTTTT.

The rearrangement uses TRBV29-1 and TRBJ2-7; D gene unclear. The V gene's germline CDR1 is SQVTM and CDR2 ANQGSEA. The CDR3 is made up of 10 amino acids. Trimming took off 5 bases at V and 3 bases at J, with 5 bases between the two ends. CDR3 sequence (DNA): TGCAGCGTTTTTGACTACGAGCAGTACTTC. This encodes CSVFDYEQYF.

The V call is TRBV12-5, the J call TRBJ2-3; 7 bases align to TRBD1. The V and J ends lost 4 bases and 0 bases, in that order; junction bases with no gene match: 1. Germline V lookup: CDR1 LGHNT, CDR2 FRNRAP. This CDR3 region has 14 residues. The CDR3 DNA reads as TGTGCTAGTGGTTGGACAGGTAGCACAGATACGCAGTATTTT. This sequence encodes CASGWTGSTDTQYF.

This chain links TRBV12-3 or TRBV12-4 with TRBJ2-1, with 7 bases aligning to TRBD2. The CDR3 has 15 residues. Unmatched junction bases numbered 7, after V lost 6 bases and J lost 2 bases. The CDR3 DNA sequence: TGTGCCAGCAGCTTTTTGCGGGGGACCTACAATGAGCAGTTCTTC. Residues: CASSFLRGTYNEQFF.

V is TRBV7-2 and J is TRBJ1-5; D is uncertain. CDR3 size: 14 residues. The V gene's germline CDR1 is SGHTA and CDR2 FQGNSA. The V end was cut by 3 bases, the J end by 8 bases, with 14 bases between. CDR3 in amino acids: CASSFQSTREPQHF. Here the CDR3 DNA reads TGTGCCAGCAGCTTCCAATCTACTCGGGAGCCCCAGCATTTT.

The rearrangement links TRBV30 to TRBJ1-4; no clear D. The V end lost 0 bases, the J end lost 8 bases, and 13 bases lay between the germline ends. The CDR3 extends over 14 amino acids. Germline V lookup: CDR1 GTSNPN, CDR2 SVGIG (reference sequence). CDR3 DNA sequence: TGTGCCTGGAGTGTACGACGAGCTGGAGAAAAACTGTTTTTT. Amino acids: CAWSVRRAGEKLFF.

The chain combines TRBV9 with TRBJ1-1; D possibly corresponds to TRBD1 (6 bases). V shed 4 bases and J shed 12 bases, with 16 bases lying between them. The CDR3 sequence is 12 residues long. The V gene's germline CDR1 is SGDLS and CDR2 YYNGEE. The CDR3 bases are TGTGCCAGCAGCATGGACAGCGGAGAAACTTTCTTT. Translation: CASSMDSGETFF.

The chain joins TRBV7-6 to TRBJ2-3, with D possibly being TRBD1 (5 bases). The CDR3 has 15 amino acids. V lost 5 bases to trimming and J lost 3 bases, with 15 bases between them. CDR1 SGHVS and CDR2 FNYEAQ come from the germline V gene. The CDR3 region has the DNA TGTGCCAGCAGCCCTGGACCCGCAGGGACAGATACGCAGTATTTT. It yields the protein CASSPGPAGTDTQYF.

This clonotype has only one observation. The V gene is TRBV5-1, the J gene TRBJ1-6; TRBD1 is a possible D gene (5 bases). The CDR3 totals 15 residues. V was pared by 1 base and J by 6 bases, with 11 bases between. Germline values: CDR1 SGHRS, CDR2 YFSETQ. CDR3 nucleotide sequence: TGCGCCAGCAGCTTGAGGCGGGGCTCTAATTCACCCCTCCACTTT. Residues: CASSLRRGSNSPLHF.

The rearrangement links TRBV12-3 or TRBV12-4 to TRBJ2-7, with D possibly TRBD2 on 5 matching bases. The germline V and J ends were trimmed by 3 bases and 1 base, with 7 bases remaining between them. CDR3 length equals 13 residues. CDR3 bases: TGTGCCAGCAGTTTGGACTTGTCCTACGAGCAGTACTTC. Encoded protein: CASSLDLSYEQYF.

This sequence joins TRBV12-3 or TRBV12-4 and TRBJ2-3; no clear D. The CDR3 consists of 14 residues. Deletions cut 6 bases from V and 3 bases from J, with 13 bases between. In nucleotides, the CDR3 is TGTGCCAGCAGCTCTACTACATTTACAGATACGCAGTATTTT. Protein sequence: CASSSTTFTDTQYF.

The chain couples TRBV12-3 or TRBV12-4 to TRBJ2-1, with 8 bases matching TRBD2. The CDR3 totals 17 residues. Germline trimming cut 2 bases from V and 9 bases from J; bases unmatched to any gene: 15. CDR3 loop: CASSLRAGGLRTGEQFF. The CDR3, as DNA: TGTGCCAGCAGTTTAAGGGCGGGAGGCCTCCGTACGGGTGAGCAGTTCTTC.

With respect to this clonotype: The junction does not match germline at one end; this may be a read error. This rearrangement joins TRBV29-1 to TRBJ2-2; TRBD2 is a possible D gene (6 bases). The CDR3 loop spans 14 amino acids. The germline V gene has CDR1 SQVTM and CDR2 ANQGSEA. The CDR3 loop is CSAEERARGGELFF. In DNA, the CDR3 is TGCAGCGCTGAAGAGCGGGCTCGCGGGGGGGAGCTGTTTTTT.

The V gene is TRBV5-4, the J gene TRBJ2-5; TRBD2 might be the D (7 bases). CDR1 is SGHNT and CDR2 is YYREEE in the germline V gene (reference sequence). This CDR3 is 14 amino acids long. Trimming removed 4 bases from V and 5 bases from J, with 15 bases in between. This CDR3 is CASSRAEGGETQYF. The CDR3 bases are TGTGCCAGCAGCCGAGCGGAGGGGGGGGAGACCCAGTACTTC.

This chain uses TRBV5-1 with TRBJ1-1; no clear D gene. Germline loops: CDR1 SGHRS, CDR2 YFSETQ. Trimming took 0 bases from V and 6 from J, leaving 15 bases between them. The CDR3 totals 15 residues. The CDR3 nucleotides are TGCGCCAGCAGCTTGGGGCACCCGCCCAATTCTGAAGCTTTCTTT. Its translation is CASSLGHPPNSEAFF.

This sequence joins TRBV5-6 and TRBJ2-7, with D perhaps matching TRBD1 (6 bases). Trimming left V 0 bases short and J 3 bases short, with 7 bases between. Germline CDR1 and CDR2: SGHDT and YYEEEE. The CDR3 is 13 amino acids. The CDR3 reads CASSLVQGYEQYF. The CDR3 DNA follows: TGTGCCAGCAGCTTGGTACAGGGCTACGAGCAGTACTTC.

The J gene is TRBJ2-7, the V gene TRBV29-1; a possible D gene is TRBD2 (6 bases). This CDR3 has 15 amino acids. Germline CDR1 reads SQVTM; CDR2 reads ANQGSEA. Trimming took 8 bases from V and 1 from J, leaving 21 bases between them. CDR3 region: CSPCGGTVRSYEQYF. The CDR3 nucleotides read TGCAGCCCTTGTGGCGGGACGGTAAGATCCTACGAGCAGTACTTC.

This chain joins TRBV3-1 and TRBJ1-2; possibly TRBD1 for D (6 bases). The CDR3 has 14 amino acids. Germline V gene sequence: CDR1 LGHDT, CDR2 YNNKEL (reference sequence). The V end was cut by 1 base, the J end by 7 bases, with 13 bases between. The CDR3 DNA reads TGTGCCAGCAGCCAAGTGACGGACAGCTCTGGCTACACCTTC. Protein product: CASSQVTDSSGYTF.

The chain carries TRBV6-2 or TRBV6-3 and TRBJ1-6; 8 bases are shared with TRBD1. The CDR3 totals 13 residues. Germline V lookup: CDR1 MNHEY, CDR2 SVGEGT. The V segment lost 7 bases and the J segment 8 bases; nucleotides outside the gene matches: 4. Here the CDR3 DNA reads TGTGCCAGCAAGAAGACAGGGGATTCACCCCTCCACTTT. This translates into CASKKTGDSPLHF.

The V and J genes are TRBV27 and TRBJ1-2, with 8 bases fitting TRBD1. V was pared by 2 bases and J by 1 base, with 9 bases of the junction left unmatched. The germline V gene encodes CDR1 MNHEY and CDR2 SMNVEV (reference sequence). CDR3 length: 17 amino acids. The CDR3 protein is CASSLLGDRGYNYGYTF. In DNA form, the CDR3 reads TGTGCCAGCAGTTTACTGGGTGACAGGGGATATAACTATGGCTACACCTTC.

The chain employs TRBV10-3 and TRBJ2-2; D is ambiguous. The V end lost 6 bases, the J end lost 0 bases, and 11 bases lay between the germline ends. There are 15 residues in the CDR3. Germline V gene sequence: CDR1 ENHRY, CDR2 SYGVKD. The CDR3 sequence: CAIRTSKSNTGELFF. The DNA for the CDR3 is TGTGCCATCAGAACCAGTAAATCGAACACCGGGGAGCTGTTTTTT.

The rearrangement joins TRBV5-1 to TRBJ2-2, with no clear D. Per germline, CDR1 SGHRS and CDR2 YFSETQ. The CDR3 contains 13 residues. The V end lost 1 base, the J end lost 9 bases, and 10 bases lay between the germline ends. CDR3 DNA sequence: TGCGCCAGCAGCTTGTACGGCCCCCGGGAGCTGTTTTTT. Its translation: CASSLYGPRELFF.

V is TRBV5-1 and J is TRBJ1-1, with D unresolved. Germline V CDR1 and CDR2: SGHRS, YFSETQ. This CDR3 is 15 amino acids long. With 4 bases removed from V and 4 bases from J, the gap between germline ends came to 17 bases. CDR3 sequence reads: CASSGLSSVGTEAFF. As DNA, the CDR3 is TGCGCCAGCAGCGGACTAAGTTCCGTGGGCACTGAAGCTTTCTTT.

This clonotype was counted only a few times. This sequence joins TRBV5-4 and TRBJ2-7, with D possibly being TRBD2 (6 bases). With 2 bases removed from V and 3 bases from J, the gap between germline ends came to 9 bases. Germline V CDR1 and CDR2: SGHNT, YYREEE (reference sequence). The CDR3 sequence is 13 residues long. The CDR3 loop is CASSFRGNYEQYF. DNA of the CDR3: TGTGCCAGCAGCTTTCGGGGGAACTACGAGCAGTACTTC.

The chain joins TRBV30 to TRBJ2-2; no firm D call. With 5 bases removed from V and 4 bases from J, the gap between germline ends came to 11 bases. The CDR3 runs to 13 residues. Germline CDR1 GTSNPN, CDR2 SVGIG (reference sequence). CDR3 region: CAWDPMVTGELFF. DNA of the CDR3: TGTGCCTGGGACCCTATGGTCACCGGGGAGCTGTTTTTT.